This TCR beta chain was sequenced during a study of blood T cells in healthy people across ages. Study observations and caveats: Fewer expanded clones and more diversity marked long-lived versus aged donors. In older individuals, TCR beta diversity per million T cells was lower, falling roughly linearly with age. A strong correlation was found between TCR beta diversity and the percentage of naive T cells.

The CDR3 contains 15 residues. Germline-derived CDR1 and CDR2 are SGHRS and YFSETQ. A J-beta primer mix and a sample-barcoded 5' primer were used in a second PCR of about 7 to 12 cycles. Every individual sample yielded 3 million or more paired-end reads (each containing CDR3). TCRdb itself ran the 5' RACE reads through MiXCR, one entry per CDR3 protein. Here the sample spans 800,000 to 950,000 distinct CDR3 sequences, about 44% being singletons. Concerning this clonotype itself: The target antigen is unknown.

This receptor was taken from a man aged 25 to 40 in good health. The V gene is TRBV5-1, the J gene TRBJ2-5; 8 positions match TRBD2. The tail of the sequence fits TRBJ2-7 better, so the J call may be wrong. The sample consisted of blood. This chain's CDR3 is CASSSIAGSPYEQYF. CDR3 nucleotide sequence: TGCGCCAGCAGCTCGATAGCGGGGAGTCCCTACGAGCAGTACTTC.